This T cell receptor (beta chain) is from a study of T cell repertoires in cytomegalovirus infection. Study overall: The public TCR beta signatures pointed to both CMV infection and matching HLA type.

TCRdb reanalysed the reads using MiXCR and keeps one entry per CDR3 protein. The table lists under 350,000 distinct CDR3 sequences, 9.6% of them singletons, with about 2.3% in the top ten. Study conclusions and caveats: The cumulative frequency of public TCR beta families distinguished individuals who carried CMV together with the relevant HLA. Dominating the ex vivo response were TCR beta clonotypes that were CMV-specific and HLA-C-restricted.

This clonotype has more than one count but fewer than ten. Its specificity is unknown. This CDR3 contains 16 residues. The germline V gene encodes CDR1 ENHRY and CDR2 SYGVKD. Trimming removed 0 bases at V and 4 bases at J, with 10 bases between. The TCR sequence derives from a human donor in good health (CMV status not recorded). Some clones in this sample may be carry-over from other donors' samples. The sequenced material came from PBMCs. V gene TRBV10-3 combines with J gene TRBJ1-6; tentatively, D is TRBD1 (5 bases). The CDR3 is CAISESGLLYNSPLHF. DNA of the CDR3: TGTGCCATCAGTGAGTCGGGACTGTTATATAATTCACCCCTCCACTTT.